What follows describes a single T cell receptor (beta chain). Antigen unknown. The study recruited healthy Caucasian donors from Russia who were aged roughly 6 to 90. This sample is part of a study of blood T cells in healthy people across ages. Points from the study as a whole: A greater number of naive CD4+ cells and higher diversity distinguished long-lived donors from aged donors. It was not possible, with unsorted PBMCs, to conclusively compare naive and antigen-experienced cells.

The length of the CDR3 is 15 residues. V gave up 6 bases and J gave up 13 bases; unmatched junction bases: 19. Looked up from germline, CDR1 is DFQATT and CDR2 is SNEGSKA (reference sequence). With a J-beta primer mix and a sample-barcoded 5' primer, a second PCR ran about 7 to 12 cycles. TCRdb redid the calling of the 5' RACE reads with MiXCR, one entry per CDR3 protein. There are approximately 690,000 distinct CDR3 sequences in the sample; roughly 43% occur only once, and 25% to 30% lies in the top ten. Sequenced input: blood. The receptor was derived from a man older than 75 in good health. The chain has TRBV20-1 and TRBJ2-1; 9 positions agree with TRBD2. This chain's CDR3 is CSAEGLAPTPETQFF. For the CDR3, the DNA is TGCAGTGCCGAAGGACTAGCGCCTACCCCAGAGACCCAGTTCTTC.